The rows below give T cell receptor beta chains drawn from one sample of a study of CD8+CD57+ T cells in acquired aplastic anemia. TCRdb itself ran the reads through MiXCR, one entry per CDR3 protein. This table holds fewer than 70,000 distinct CDR3 sequences, around half found once. The sample comprised sorted CD4+, CD8+, or CD8+CD57+ T cells (not recorded which) from PBMCs. These receptors were taken from a human donor in good health, serving as a control. Both conserved end residues are part of each CDR3. Each record gives: J gene, V gene, CDR3 protein.

J gene: TRBJ1-3; V gene: TRBV27; CDR3 protein: CASSYKGPTGTIYF
J gene: TRBJ2-7; V gene: TRBV19; CDR3 protein: CASSVQGAREQYF
J gene: TRBJ2-2; V gene: TRBV5-1; CDR3 protein: CASSSRRTGGNTGELFF
J gene: TRBJ2-7; V gene: TRBV15; CDR3 protein: CATSRARTAYEQYF
J gene: TRBJ2-7; V gene: TRBV7-8; CDR3 protein: CASSYPQGAHEQYF
J gene: TRBJ2-5; V gene: TRBV10-2; CDR3 protein: CASMRTGGVETQYF
J gene: TRBJ2-7; V gene: TRBV15; CDR3 protein: CATSLFDRAYEQYF
J gene: TRBJ1-2; V gene: TRBV9; CDR3 protein: CASSVVTGDYGYTF
J gene: TRBJ1-5; V gene: TRBV20-1; CDR3 protein: CSAMRTGPYSNQPQHF
J gene: TRBJ2-7; V gene: TRBV4-1; CDR3 protein: CASSHGPRDEQYF
J gene: TRBJ2-1; V gene: TRBV7-3; CDR3 protein: CASSSGGYNEQFF
J gene: TRBJ1-6; V gene: TRBV5-4; CDR3 protein: CASSFRAEDNSPLHF
J gene: TRBJ1-6; V gene: TRBV9; CDR3 protein: CASRGLQGNSPLHF
J gene: TRBJ2-1; V gene: TRBV4-2; CDR3 protein: CASSQDLGGSYNEQFF
J gene: TRBJ2-6; V gene: TRBV25-1; CDR3 protein: CASSEYHSSGANVLTF
J gene: TRBJ1-1; V gene: TRBV7-6; CDR3 protein: CASSLDIGNTEAFF
J gene: TRBJ2-7; V gene: TRBV25-1; CDR3 protein: CASSAPGTSGYYEQYF
J gene: TRBJ2-3; V gene: TRBV9; CDR3 protein: CASSVETDTQYF
J gene: TRBJ2-1; V gene: TRBV10-3; CDR3 protein: CATTSSESSYNEQFF
J gene: TRBJ1-2; V gene: TRBV19; CDR3 protein: CASSIGTLYGYTF
J gene: TRBJ2-5; V gene: TRBV9; CDR3 protein: CASSAGTSGIAGETQYF
J gene: TRBJ1-1; V gene: TRBV4-1; CDR3 protein: CASSQVWAMNTEAFF
J gene: TRBJ2-7; V gene: TRBV2; CDR3 protein: CASTGQGTYEQYF
J gene: TRBJ2-1; V gene: TRBV7-8; CDR3 protein: CASSLWQGNEQFF
J gene: TRBJ2-7; V gene: TRBV12-3/TRBV12-4; CDR3 protein: CASSFTGSEQYF
J gene: TRBJ2-7; V gene: TRBV20-1; CDR3 protein: CSASFGTEPPEQYF
J gene: TRBJ2-7; V gene: TRBV7-9; CDR3 protein: CASTNGGGAYEQYF
J gene: TRBJ1-1; V gene: TRBV19; CDR3 protein: CASRIQGLGTEAFF
J gene: TRBJ2-1; V gene: TRBV6-2/TRBV6-3; CDR3 protein: CASRSPGQGIHNEQFF
J gene: TRBJ1-2; V gene: TRBV5-1; CDR3 protein: CASSQGDGYTF
J gene: TRBJ1-1; V gene: TRBV7-9; CDR3 protein: CASSLGGATEAFF
J gene: TRBJ1-1; V gene: TRBV7-2; CDR3 protein: CASSDRTGTEAFF
J gene: TRBJ1-1; V gene: TRBV6-1; CDR3 protein: CASSVFDRVNTEAFF
J gene: TRBJ1-1; V gene: TRBV19; CDR3 protein: CASSMAGLLNTEAFF
J gene: TRBJ1-1; V gene: TRBV20-1; CDR3 protein: CSARRGGAVNTEAFF
J gene: TRBJ2-7; V gene: TRBV19; CDR3 protein: CASTTTGSSYEQYF
J gene: TRBJ2-1; V gene: TRBV9; CDR3 protein: CASSPRTSGSYNEQFF
J gene: TRBJ2-7; V gene: TRBV24-1; CDR3 protein: CATYPEGSYEQYF
J gene: TRBJ1-1; V gene: TRBV30; CDR3 protein: CAWSVGMDPQF